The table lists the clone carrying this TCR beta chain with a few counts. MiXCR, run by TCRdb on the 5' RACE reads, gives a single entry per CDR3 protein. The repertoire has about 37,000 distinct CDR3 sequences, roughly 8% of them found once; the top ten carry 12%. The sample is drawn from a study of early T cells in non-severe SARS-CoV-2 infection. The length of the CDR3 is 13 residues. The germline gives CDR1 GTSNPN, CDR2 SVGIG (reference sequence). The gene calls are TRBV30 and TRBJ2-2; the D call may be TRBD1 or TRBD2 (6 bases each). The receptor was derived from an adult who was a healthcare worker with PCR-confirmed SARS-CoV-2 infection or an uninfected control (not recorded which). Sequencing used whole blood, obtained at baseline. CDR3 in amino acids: CGLRGPYTGELFF. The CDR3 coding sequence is TGTGGACTCCGGGGGCCGTACACCGGGGAGCTGTTTTTT.